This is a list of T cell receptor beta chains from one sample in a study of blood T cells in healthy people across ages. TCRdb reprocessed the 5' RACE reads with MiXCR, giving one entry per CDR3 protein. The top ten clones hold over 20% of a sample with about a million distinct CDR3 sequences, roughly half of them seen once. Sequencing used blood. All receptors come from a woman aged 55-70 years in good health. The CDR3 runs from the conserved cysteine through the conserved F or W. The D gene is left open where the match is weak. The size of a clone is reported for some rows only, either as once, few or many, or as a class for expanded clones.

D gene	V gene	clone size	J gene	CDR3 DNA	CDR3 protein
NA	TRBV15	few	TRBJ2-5	TGTGCCACCAGAGCCAGTTACCAAGAGACCCAGTACTTC	CATRASYQETQYF
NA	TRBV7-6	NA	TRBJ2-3	TGTGCCAGCAGCTTAGCGCGAGTCAAAACCACAGATACGCAGTATTTT	CASSLARVKTTDTQYF
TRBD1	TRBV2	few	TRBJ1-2	TGTGCCAGCAGTGACAGGGGGAATGGCTACACCTTC	CASSDRGNGYTF
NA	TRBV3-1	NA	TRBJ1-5	TGTGCCAGCAGCCAAGGGGCAGGGGAGCAGCCCCAGCATTTT	CASSQGAGEQPQHF
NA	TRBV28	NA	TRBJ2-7	TGTGCCAGCAGGTCCGGACTGGGGACCTACGAGCAGTACTTC	CASRSGLGTYEQYF
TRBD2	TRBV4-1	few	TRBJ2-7	TGCGCCAGCAGCGAGGTAGCGGGACCCTACGAGCAGTACTTC	CASSEVAGPYEQYF
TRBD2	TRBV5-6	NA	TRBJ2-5	TGTGCCAGCAGCCCGCGACTAGCTGGATCGGAGACCCAGTACTTC	CASSPRLAGSETQYF
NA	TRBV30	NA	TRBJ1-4	TGTGCCTGGACCCCGTTGCCGATGGGCGAAAAACTGTTTTTT	CAWTPLPMGEKLFF
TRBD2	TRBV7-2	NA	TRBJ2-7	TGTGCCAGCAGCTTAGTGGCGGGAGGGCCTCAGGACGAGCAGTACTTC	CASSLVAGGPQDEQYF
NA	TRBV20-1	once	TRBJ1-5	TGCAGTGCTAGAGAGCCCCCCGGGACGGATTTTCAGCCCCAGCATTTT	CSAREPPGTDFQPQHF
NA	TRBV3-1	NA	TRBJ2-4	TGTGCCAGCAGCCAAGAAGTCGGTAAGGCGGTCGCTTTAGCCAAAAACATTCAGTACTTC	CASSQEVGKAVALAKNIQYF
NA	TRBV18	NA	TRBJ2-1	TGTGCCAGCTCACCACCACAGGGCCATGAGCAGTTCTTC	CASSPPQGHEQFF
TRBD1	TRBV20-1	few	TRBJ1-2	TGCAGTGCTAGGGCCCCACAGGGGCCTACGAGCTATGGCTACACCTTC	CSARAPQGPTSYGYTF
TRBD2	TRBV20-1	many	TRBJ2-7	TGCAGTGCTAAAATAGCGGGAGGATCCTACGAGCAGTACTTC	CSAKIAGGSYEQYF
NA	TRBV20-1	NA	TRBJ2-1	TGCAGTGCCCTTGACCCCTCAGCCGCGGGGATCTACAATGAGCAGTTCTTC	CSALDPSAAGIYNEQFF
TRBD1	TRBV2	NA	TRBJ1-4	TGTGCCAGCAACAGGGGCTCTGGGATGAAGCATGAAAAACTGTTTTTT	CASNRGSGMKHEKLFF
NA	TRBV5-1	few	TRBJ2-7	TGCGCCAGCAGCGTACAGGTTCCCTCCTACGAGCAGTACTTC	CASSVQVPSYEQYF
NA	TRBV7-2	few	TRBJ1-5	TGTGCCAGCAGCCCCCCGAGTGGTCAGCCCCAGCATTTT	CASSPPSGQPQHF
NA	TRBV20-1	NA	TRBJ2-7	TGCAGTGCAACGGACGGGATCCAATACGAGCAGTACTTC	CSATDGIQYEQYF
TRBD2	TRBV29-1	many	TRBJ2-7	TGCAGCGTTGAAGAGGGCGGGAGAGAGCAGTACTTC	CSVEEGGREQYF
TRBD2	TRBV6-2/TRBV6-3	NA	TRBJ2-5	TGTGCCAGCAGTTCTAGACAGCGGGAGCTGTACTTC	CASSSRQRELYF
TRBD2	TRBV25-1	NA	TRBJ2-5	TGTGCCAGCAGTAGCGGGACTAGGGAGACCCAGTACTTC	CASSSGTRETQYF
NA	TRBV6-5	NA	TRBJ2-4	TGTGCCAGCAGTCGGGACGGCATAGCCAAAAACATTCAGTACTTC	CASSRDGIAKNIQYF
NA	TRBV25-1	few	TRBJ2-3	TGTGCCAGCAGTGATCCACCTCCTGGAGATACGCAGTATTTT	CASSDPPPGDTQYF
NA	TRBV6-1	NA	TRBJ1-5	TGTGCCAGCAGTGACAAAAATCAGCCCCAGCATTTT	CASSDKNQPQHF
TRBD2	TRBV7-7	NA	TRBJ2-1	TGTGCCAGCAGCTCCCAGGCTAGCGGGTACAATGAGCAGTTCTTC	CASSSQASGYNEQFF
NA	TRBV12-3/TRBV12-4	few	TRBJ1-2	TGTGCCAGCACCCTGACGGGCCGCGTAGGAGGCTACACCTTC	CASTLTGRVGGYTF
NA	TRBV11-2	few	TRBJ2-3	TGTGCCAGCAGCTCCCGGCCGCCTTCGGGTTCTAGCACAGATACGCAGTATTTT	CASSSRPPSGSSTDTQYF
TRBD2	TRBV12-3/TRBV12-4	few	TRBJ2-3	TGTGCCAGCAGCCTAGCGGGAACGCCATCCGGTACGCAGTATTTT	CASSLAGTPSGTQYF
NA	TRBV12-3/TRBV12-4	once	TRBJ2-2	TGTGCCAGCAGTGGAGCCCTCACCGGGGAGCTGTTTTTT	CASSGALTGELFF
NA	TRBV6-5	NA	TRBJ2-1	TGTGCCAGCTCACTAGGTCCGCTAAGGGGGAATGAGCAGTTCTTC	CASSLGPLRGNEQFF
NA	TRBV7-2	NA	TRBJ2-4	TGTGCCAGCAGCTCGACAGAAAACATTCAGTACTTC	CASSSTENIQYF
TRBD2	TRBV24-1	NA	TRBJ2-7	TGTGCCACCAGTGATTTGGGGTCTAGCGGGGACTACGAGCAGTACTTC	CATSDLGSSGDYEQYF
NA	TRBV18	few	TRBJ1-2	TGTGCCAGCTCGGACGGGAGGGCCTATGGCTACACCTTC	CASSDGRAYGYTF
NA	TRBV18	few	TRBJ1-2	TGTGCCAGCTCAGACGACAGATCCGTTGGTGGCTACACCTTC	CASSDDRSVGGYTF
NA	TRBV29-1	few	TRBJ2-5	TGCAGCGTTTTCCAGGGGCAAATCTCCATCCGTCAGACCCAGTACTTC	CSVFQGQISIRQTQYF
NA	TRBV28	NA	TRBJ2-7	TGTGCCAGCGCGGGGCCTTCGGTAGGAGGCTACGAGCAGTACTTC	CASAGPSVGGYEQYF
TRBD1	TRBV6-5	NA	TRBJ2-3	TGTGCCAGCAGAGGGGGACAGGGAGGCACAGATACGCAGTATTTT	CASRGGQGGTDTQYF
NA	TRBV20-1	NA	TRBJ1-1	TGCAGTGCTCCCCCAGCCGGTGACAGGAGCAAAGCTTTCTTT	CSAPPAGDRSKAFF
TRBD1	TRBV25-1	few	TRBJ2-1	TGTGCCAGCAGTGATCCAGGACAGGGGGCATACAATGAGCAGTTCTTC	CASSDPGQGAYNEQFF
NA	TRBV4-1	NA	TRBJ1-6	TGCGCCAGCAGCCAAGAACAGCGCAATTCACCCCCCCACTTT	CASSQEQRNSPPHF
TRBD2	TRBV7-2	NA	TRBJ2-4	TGTGCCAGCAGCTTACTGCCCCAACTAGCGGGAGTTACCAAAAACATTCAGTACTTC	CASSLLPQLAGVTKNIQYF
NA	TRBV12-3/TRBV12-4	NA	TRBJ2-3	TGTGCCAGCAGGGGGGGCTTGGTCACAGATACGCAGTATTTT	CASRGGLVTDTQYF
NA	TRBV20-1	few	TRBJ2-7	TGCAGTGCTAGAGATCCGGCGATCCTATACGAGCAGTACTTC	CSARDPAILYEQYF
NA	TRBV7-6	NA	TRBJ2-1	TGTGCCAGCAGCTTGACTTTTCGTAGCGAGCAGTTCTTC	CASSLTFRSEQFF